These T cell receptor beta chains were read from a single sample in a study of CD8+ T cells in alopecia areata. The protocol was immunoSEQ multiplex PCR, while the TCRdb copy is restricted to in-frame clones and leaves out a portion. The sample records roughly 250,000 clones, around 67% being singletons. Sample: CD4+ T cells sorted from blood, taken at week 0. These receptors came from a human donor with alopecia areata. Both conserved end residues are part of each CDR3. A D gene is named only where the DNA matches it firmly. A clone size is listed for some rows: how often the clone was seen (once, few, many), or a class if it is expanded.

>NA|TRBJ2-5|TRBV5-6|NA
TGTGCCAGCAGCTTGCCAGACCAAGAGACCCAGTACTTC
CASSLPDQETQYF
>NA|TRBJ1-2|TRBV14|NA
TGTGCCAGCAGGTCCGCGGGACATTATGGCTACACCTTC
CASRSAGHYGYTF
>NA|TRBJ2-3|TRBV29-1|NA
TGCAGCTTGAGGGCCGGAGATACGCAGTATTTT
CSLRAGDTQYF
>once|TRBJ2-5|TRBV30|NA
TGTGCCTGGAGTGGAGTTCAGGACTACGGAGAGACCCAGTACTTC
CAWSGVQDYGETQYF
>NA|TRBJ1-1|TRBV25-1|NA
TGTGCCAGCAGTGGTGCGAGGCCTTTCTTT
CASSGARPFF
>NA|TRBJ2-3|TRBV19|NA
TGTGCCAGTAGTATAGATGTGGGCACAGATACGCAGTATTTT
CASSIDVGTDTQYF
>NA|TRBJ2-6|TRBV5-1|NA
TGCGCCAGCAGCCCGGATACGGCCTCTGGGGCCAACGTCCTGACTTTC
CASSPDTASGANVLTF
>NA|TRBJ1-6|TRBV30|NA
TGTGCCTGGAGTGTACCCAGGGCGGGTTCACCCCTCCACTTT
CAWSVPRAGSPLHF
>once|TRBJ1-5|TRBV30|NA
TGTGCCTGGAAAAAGGACTTTTCATCCCAGCCCCAGCATTTT
CAWKKDFSSQPQHF
>NA|TRBJ2-5|TRBV5-1|TRBD1
TGCGCCAGCGCCAGGACAGGGAAAGAGACCCAGTACTTC
CASARTGKETQYF
>NA|TRBJ1-2|TRBV5-1|NA
TGCGCCAGCAGCCTAAGGACAGACGCGGCTGTCTACACCTTC
CASSLRTDAAVYTF
>NA|TRBJ2-7|TRBV7-8|NA
TGTGCCAGCAGCTTAGCTCTACCGGGACAACGAACCGAGCAGTACTTC
CASSLALPGQRTEQYF
>NA|TRBJ1-4|TRBV5-1|NA
TGCGCCAGCAGCCCGGACATAGCCGGGGAAAAACTGTTTTTT
CASSPDIAGEKLFF
>NA|TRBJ1-1|TRBV9|NA
TGTGCCAGCAGCGTAGCCGGATTGAACACTGAAGCTTTCTTT
CASSVAGLNTEAFF
>NA|TRBJ2-5|TRBV29-1|TRBD1
TGCAGCGTACAGGGGGCCGAAGAGACCCAGTACTTC
CSVQGAEETQYF
>once|TRBJ2-1|TRBV10-3|NA
TGTGCCATCAGTGACAGGGCCAATGAGCAGTTCTTC
CAISDRANEQFF
>once|TRBJ2-5|TRBV7-2|NA
TGTGCCAGCAGCTCGGCTGGGTCCCAAGAGACCCAGTACTTC
CASSSAGSQETQYF
>NA|TRBJ2-2|TRBV7-8|NA
TGTGCCAGCAGCTTAAACGAAGGACTAAACACCGGGGAGCTGTTTTTT
CASSLNEGLNTGELFF
>few|TRBJ2-1|TRBV5-1|NA
TGCGCCAGCAGCCCAAAGGGTCCAAACAATGAGCAGTTCTTC
CASSPKGPNNEQFF
>NA|TRBJ1-1|TRBV5-6|NA
TGTGCCAGCAGCTTATCAGGGGTCACTGAAGCTTTCTTT
CASSLSGVTEAFF
>NA|TRBJ1-6|TRBV19|NA
TGTGCCAGTAAGGCAGCCACCTATAATTCACCCCTCCACTTT
CASKAATYNSPLHF
>NA|TRBJ1-1|TRBV29-1|NA
TGCAGCGTTGAAGCCAAGATACGGGCCGGAGCTTTCTTT
CSVEAKIRAGAFF
>NA|TRBJ1-2|TRBV29-1|NA
TGCAGCGCACTGAACAGGGATGGCTACACCTTC
CSALNRDGYTF
>NA|TRBJ2-5|TRBV7-7|NA
TGTGCTAGCAGCTTTCGGCGAGGAGAGGAGACCCAGTACTTC
CASSFRRGEETQYF
>few|TRBJ2-3|TRBV29-1|TRBD2
TGCAGCGTGCGTAGGGCGGGAGCAGATACGCAGTATTTT
CSVRRAGADTQYF
>few|TRBJ2-1|TRBV5-1|NA
TGCGCCAGCAGCCGCGGGGCAGACCGCTACAATGAGCAGTTCTTC
CASSRGADRYNEQFF
>NA|TRBJ2-7|TRBV20-1|NA
TGCAGTGCTAGAGCCTCCTACGAGCAGTACTTC
CSARASYEQYF
>NA|TRBJ2-2|TRBV29-1|NA
TGCAGCGGGAGCGTTGGCGGGGAGCTGTTTTTT
CSGSVGGELFF
>NA|TRBJ2-7|TRBV5-4|NA
TGTGCCAGCAGTCAGGGACCCTTCTCCTACGAGCAGTACTTC
CASSQGPFSYEQYF
>NA|TRBJ2-7|TRBV9|TRBD1
TGTGCCAGCAGCGCCCAACAGGGGCTCTACGAGCAGTACTTC
CASSAQQGLYEQYF